This TCR beta chain was profiled in a study of blood T cell repertoires in COVID-19. In the study overall: Donors in the United States, Italy and Spain gave samples during acute or convalescent COVID-19. In each case, the material was cDNA or gDNA derived from T cells, B-cell-depleted T cells, or PBMCs.

From germline, CDR1 is MNHEY and CDR2 SMNVEV (reference sequence). The CDR3 has 15 amino acids. Germline trimming cut 3 bases from V and 3 bases from J; bases unmatched to any gene: 4. Source study methods: Amplification from reference gene primers served as the basis for estimated nucleated cell counts. Clones were read by immunoSEQ multiplex PCR, and TCRdb kept only the in-frame ones, dropping some. That table furnishes V, J and clone size, whereas the DNA furnished D and trimming. The sample gives about 98,000 clones, around 75% of which show up once; around 22% is in the top ten. The specimen was peripheral blood. The chain recombines TRBV27 with TRBJ2-7; 11 bases map to TRBD2. The clonotype was recovered from a man aged 70-80 years with acute or convalescent COVID-19. CDR3 sequence: CASSFRLAGIYEQYF. The CDR3 DNA follows: TGTGCCAGCAGTTTTCGACTAGCGGGAATCTACGAGCAGTACTTC.